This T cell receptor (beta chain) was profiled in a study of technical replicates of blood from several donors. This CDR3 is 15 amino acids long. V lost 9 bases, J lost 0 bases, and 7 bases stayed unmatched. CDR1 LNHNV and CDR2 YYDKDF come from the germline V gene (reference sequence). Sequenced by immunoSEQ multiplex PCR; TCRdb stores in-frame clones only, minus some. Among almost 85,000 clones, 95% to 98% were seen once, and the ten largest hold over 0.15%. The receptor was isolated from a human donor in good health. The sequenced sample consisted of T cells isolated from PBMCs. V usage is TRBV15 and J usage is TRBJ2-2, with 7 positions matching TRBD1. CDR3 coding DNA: TGTGCCACAGACACAGGGGACGCGAACACCGGGGAGCTGTTTTTT. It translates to CATDTGDANTGELFF.